This T cell receptor beta chain came from a study of regulatory T cells in long-lasting Graves disease. Turning to the study itself: A definition of persistent Graves' disease required over 5 years of antithyroid drugs plus positive TSH receptor antibodies. The study, taken as a whole, reports: Persistent Graves' patients showed less TCR diversity than newly diagnosed ones. There was favoring of TRBV28, TRBJ1-2 and TRBJ2-5 in persistent disease.

The TCR beta library used iRepertoire HTBI primers with Arm-PCR amplification of CDR3. TCRdb redid the calling of the multiplex PCR reads with MiXCR, one entry per CDR3 protein. The sample lists a few hundred thousand distinct CDR3 sequences; 23% were seen once. As for time point: persistent/refractory GD, antithyroid drugs over 5 years with positive TRAb. With RNA extracted from PBMCs as input, the TCR library was made. Each of the patients was recruited from an endocrinology department situated in Xi'an, China. CDR1 is SGHRS, CDR2 YFSETQ, per germline. This CDR3 contains 14 residues. This clonotype has ten or more counts. The antigen remains unidentified. One end of the junction does not line up with germline, which may come from a read error.

This rearrangement joins TRBV5-1 to TRBJ1-1, with D possibly TRBD1 on 5 matching bases. The clonotype comes from a female donor with Graves disease. The specimen comprised peripheral blood mononuclear cells (PBMCs), sampled when the disease was refractory, from a patient treated with antithyroid drugs. The CDR3 DNA follows: TGTGCCAGCAGCTTATGGGGCAGAGACACTGAAGCTTTCTTT. It is translated as CASSLWGRDTEAFF.